The rows below give T cell receptor beta chains drawn from one sample of a study of T-cell reconstitution after alpha-beta-depleted transplantation in children. TCRdb reprocessed the PCR reads via MiXCR and lists one record per CDR3 protein. The sample consists of fewer than 500,000 distinct CDR3 sequences, about 40% of them appearing once. The specimen comprised PBMCs, sampled before TCRalphabeta/CD19-depleted stem cell transplant. The receptors come from a girl aged 2-9 years with aplastic anemia, due to receive a stem cell transplant. The CDR3 runs from the conserved cysteine through the conserved F or W. The D gene is left open where the match is weak. The size of a clone is reported for some rows only, either as once, few or many, or as a class for expanded clones.

CDR3aa: CASSPLGGTGATDTQYF
CDR3nt: TGTGCCAGCAGCCCCCTAGGCGGGACAGGGGCGACAGATACGCAGTATTTT
len: 17
j_gene: TRBJ2-3
abundance: few
d_gene: TRBD1
v_gene: TRBV7-9

CDR3aa: CASSLGHPKETQYF
CDR3nt: TGCGCCAGCAGCTTGGGACATCCGAAAGAGACCCAGTACTTC
len: 14
j_gene: TRBJ2-5
abundance: few
d_gene: -
v_gene: TRBV5-1

CDR3aa: CASSAQLADLNEQFF
CDR3nt: TGCGCCAGCAGTGCCCAACTAGCGGACCTTAATGAGCAGTTCTTC
len: 15
j_gene: TRBJ2-1
abundance: -
d_gene: TRBD2
v_gene: TRBV10-1

CDR3aa: CASSYAVLQGHEQYF
CDR3nt: TGTGCCAGCAGTTACGCGGTACTTCAGGGGCACGAGCAGTACTTC
len: 15
j_gene: TRBJ2-7
abundance: -
d_gene: -
v_gene: TRBV6-5

CDR3aa: CAWSVLGGPYNEQFF
CDR3nt: TGTGCCTGGAGTGTTCTTGGCGGTCCCTACAATGAGCAGTTCTTC
len: 15
j_gene: TRBJ2-1
abundance: few
d_gene: -
v_gene: TRBV30

CDR3aa: CASSFGGSRSEQYF
CDR3nt: TGTGCCAGCAGTTTTGGCGGGAGTAGGTCCGAGCAGTACTTC
len: 14
j_gene: TRBJ2-7
abundance: -
d_gene: TRBD2
v_gene: TRBV12-3/TRBV12-4

CDR3aa: CASSSPALLAFF
CDR3nt: TGTGCCAGCAGCTCTCCTGCCCTTTTGGCTTTCTTT
len: 12
j_gene: TRBJ1-1
abundance: many
d_gene: -
v_gene: TRBV7-2

CDR3aa: CASSLEHRGMNTEAFF
CDR3nt: TGCGCCAGCAGCTTAGAACACAGGGGCATGAACACTGAAGCTTTCTTT
len: 16
j_gene: TRBJ1-1
abundance: few
d_gene: TRBD1
v_gene: TRBV5-1

CDR3aa: CASSVGGVRETQYF
CDR3nt: TGTGCCAGCAGCGTAGGGGGGGTTCGAGAGACCCAGTACTTC
len: 14
j_gene: TRBJ2-5
abundance: -
d_gene: -
v_gene: TRBV9

CDR3aa: CATRTRTTGEQFF
CDR3nt: TGTGCCACCAGGACCCGGACCACTGGTGAGCAGTTCTTC
len: 13
j_gene: TRBJ2-1
abundance: -
d_gene: -
v_gene: TRBV24-1

CDR3aa: CASSRAGGNYEQYF
CDR3nt: TGTGCCAGCTCACGAGCAGGGGGTAACTACGAGCAGTACTTC
len: 14
j_gene: TRBJ2-7
abundance: -
d_gene: TRBD1
v_gene: TRBV18

CDR3aa: CSVAWTGEAFF
CDR3nt: TGCAGCGTTGCCTGGACAGGGGAAGCTTTCTTT
len: 11
j_gene: TRBJ1-1
abundance: many
d_gene: TRBD1
v_gene: TRBV29-1

CDR3aa: CATSDWDRVTGELFF
CDR3nt: TGTGCCACCAGTGATTGGGACAGGGTCACCGGGGAGCTGTTTTTT
len: 15
j_gene: TRBJ2-2
abundance: -
d_gene: TRBD1
v_gene: TRBV24-1

CDR3aa: CASSPVSSDTQYF
CDR3nt: TGTGCCAGCTCACCCGTCAGTTCAGATACGCAGTATTTT
len: 13
j_gene: TRBJ2-3
abundance: -
d_gene: -
v_gene: TRBV18

CDR3aa: CSARPRTVNGYTF
CDR3nt: TGCAGTGCTAGGCCCCGGACAGTTAATGGCTACACCTTC
len: 13
j_gene: TRBJ1-2
abundance: many
d_gene: -
v_gene: TRBV20-1